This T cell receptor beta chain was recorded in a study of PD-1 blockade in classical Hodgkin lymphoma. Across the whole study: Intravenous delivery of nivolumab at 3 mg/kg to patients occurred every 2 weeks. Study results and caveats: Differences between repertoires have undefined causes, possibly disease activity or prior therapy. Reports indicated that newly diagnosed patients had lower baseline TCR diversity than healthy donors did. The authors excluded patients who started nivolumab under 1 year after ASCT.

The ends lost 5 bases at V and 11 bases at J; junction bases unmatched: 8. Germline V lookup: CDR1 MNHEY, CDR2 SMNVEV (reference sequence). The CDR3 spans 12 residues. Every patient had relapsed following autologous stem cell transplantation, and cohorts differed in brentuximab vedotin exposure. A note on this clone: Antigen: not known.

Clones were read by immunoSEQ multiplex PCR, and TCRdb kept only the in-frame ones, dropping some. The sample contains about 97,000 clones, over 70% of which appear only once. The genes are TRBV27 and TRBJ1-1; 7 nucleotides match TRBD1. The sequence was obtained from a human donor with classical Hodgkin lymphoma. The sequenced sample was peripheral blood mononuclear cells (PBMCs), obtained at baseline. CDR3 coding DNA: TGTGCCAGCAGTATAACAGGGGCGGACGCTTTCTTT. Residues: CASSITGADAFF.